Below, one T cell receptor (beta chain) is given with its context. Its matching antigen is unknown. The analysis combined second doses at about 4 or about 12 weeks. These data come from a study of T cell responses to AZD1222 COVID-19 vaccine. Libraries were prepared by immunoSEQ multiplex PCR; TCRdb keeps only in-frame clonotypes and omits some of them. This table holds 150,000 to 200,000 clones, approximately 90% found once. The V end lost 5 bases, the J end lost 3 bases, and 5 bases lay between the germline ends. Germline V gene lookup returns CDR1 KGHSH and CDR2 LQKENI. This CDR3 contains 12 residues. Study-level findings and limits: Unmutated variant regions are reportedly the target of nearly half of TCRs that are spike-specific. Vaccination with two AZD1222 doses was followed by a rise in Spike-specific TCR breadth and depth.

V usage is TRBV18 and J usage is TRBJ2-1; D uncertain. The sample in question was peripheral blood, obtained 28 days after the second AZD1222 dose. The receptor's source is an adult who received the AZD1222 COVID-19 vaccine. The CDR3 protein is CASSGRYNEQFF. CDR3 in DNA: TGTGCCAGCTCAGGACGCTACAATGAGCAGTTCTTC.